What follows are 26 T cell receptor beta chains derived from one specimen sequenced in a study of blood T cell repertoires in COVID-19. Data came from immunoSEQ multiplex PCR; TCRdb stores just in-frame clones and leaves some out. This table holds around 75,000 clones, about 80% found once. The sequenced sample consisted of peripheral blood. These receptors originate from a man aged 50 or older with COVID-19, enrolled during active disease.

This clone occurred a few times. The rearrangement uses TRBV6-1 and TRBJ2-7, with a possible D match to TRBD1 (5 bases). Germline V gene sequence: CDR1 MNHNS, CDR2 SASEGT. This CDR3 is built from 13 residues. V dropped 2 bases and J dropped 1 base, with 6 bases sitting between them. CDR3 sequence (DNA): TGTGCCAGCAGTGAACAGGGATCCTACGAGCAGTACTTC. It encodes CASSEQGSYEQYF.

The rearrangement uses TRBV6-2 or TRBV6-3 and TRBJ1-2, with D unresolved. Trimming removed 1 base from V and 3 bases from J, with 12 bases in between. Germline V gene data show CDR1 as MNHEY and CDR2 as SVGEGT. The CDR3 loop spans 15 amino acids. For the CDR3, the DNA is TGTGCCAGCAGTTACTGGGCAGCTAACGACTATGGCTACACCTTC. It codes for CASSYWAANDYGYTF.

This clone came up once. This chain uses TRBV3-1 (or the pseudogene TRBV3-2) with TRBJ1-5, with 8 bases lining up with TRBD1. This CDR3 is 15 amino acids long. Losses at the gene ends were 1 base for V and 7 bases for J; bases not matched to a gene: 6. Germline V gives CDR1 LGHDT, CDR2 YNNKEL (reference sequence). CDR3 sequence reads: CASSQVFDRGQPQHF. For the CDR3, the DNA is TGTGCCAGCAGCCAAGTTTTCGACAGGGGACAGCCCCAGCATTTT.

The chain combines TRBV11-3 with TRBJ2-2; the D is unclear. The length of the CDR3 is 12 residues. V was clipped by 5 bases and J by 8 bases, with 9 bases between them. Looked up from germline, CDR1 is SGHNT and CDR2 is YENEEA. The CDR3 DNA reads as TGTGCCAGCAGCCGCACAGCTGGGGAGCTGTTTTTT. Protein: CASSRTAGELFF.

The chain is built from TRBV11-2 and TRBJ2-7, with D perhaps TRBD1 (6 bases). The CDR3 runs to 14 residues. CDR1 is SGHAT and CDR2 is FQNNGV in the germline V gene. Trimming shortened V by 6 bases and J by 2 bases, and 14 bases separated the two germline ends. DNA of the CDR3: TGTGCCAGCAGAAACCCAGGGGTCACCTACGAGCAGTACTTC. Amino acids: CASRNPGVTYEQYF.

The chain uses TRBV5-1 and TRBJ2-1; 12 positions agree with TRBD1. V gave up 4 bases and J gave up 12 bases; unmatched junction bases: 11. Germline CDR1 is SGHRS and CDR2 is YFSETQ. This CDR3 has 15 amino acids. The CDR3 region is CASSVAGTGGPRQFF. CDR3 DNA: TGCGCCAGCAGCGTAGCCGGGACAGGGGGCCCACGGCAGTTCTTC.

The chain carries TRBV9 and TRBJ2-2, with D perhaps matching TRBD1 (5 bases). CDR3 size: 16 residues. Per the germline V gene, CDR1 is SGDLS and CDR2 is YYNGEE. V lost 3 bases and J 2 bases, leaving 14 bases between the germline ends. The CDR3 DNA reads as TGTGCCAGCAGCGGACTTTCAGGGATTAACACCGGGGAGCTGTTTTTT. Its protein product is CASSGLSGINTGELFF.

The V and J genes are TRBV5-1 and TRBJ2-7; D ambiguous. There are 12 residues in the CDR3. CDR1 is SGHRS, CDR2 YFSETQ, per germline. Trimming took off 4 bases at V and 1 base at J, with 6 bases between the two ends. The CDR3 loop reads CASSPQSYEQYF. The CDR3 bases are TGCGCCAGCAGCCCCCAGTCCTACGAGCAGTACTTC.

In DNA form, the CDR3 reads TGTGCCAGCAGCCAAGATCTTACAGGGGCTCAGCCCCAGCATTTT. Protein sequence: CASSQDLTGAQPQHF. The V call is TRBV3-1 (or the pseudogene TRBV3-2), the J call TRBJ1-5; TRBD1 agrees at 7 bases. Germline V gives CDR1 LGHDT, CDR2 YNNKEL (reference sequence). The CDR3 consists of 15 residues. V shed 0 bases, J shed 6 bases, and the junction held 5 bases outside the gene matches.

This clone has only one observation. The gene calls are TRBV2 and TRBJ1-6, with TRBD1 as a possible D gene (6 bases). CDR3 length: 14 residues. Germline V gene data show CDR1 as SNHLY and CDR2 as FYNNEI. Trimming removed 4 bases at V and 7 bases at J, with 11 bases between. CDR3: CASSVQGLNSPLHF. For the CDR3, the DNA is TGTGCCAGCAGTGTACAGGGACTAAATTCACCCCTCCACTTT. The entire variable domain, with the rest obtained from reference TRBV2 and TRBJ1-6, is as follows: EPEVTQTPSHQVTQMGQEVILRCVPISNHLYFYWYRQILGQKVEFLVSFYNNEISEKSEIFDDQFSVERPDGSNFTLKIRSTKLEDSAMYFCASSVQGLNSPLHFGNGTRLTVT.

This clone showed up just once. The V call is TRBV5-4, the J call TRBJ2-5; a weak D match, TRBD1 (6 bases). Germline values: CDR1 SGHNT, CDR2 YYREEE (reference sequence). V was clipped by 5 bases and J by 2 bases, with 13 bases between them. The CDR3 extends over 14 amino acids. In DNA form, the CDR3 reads TGTGCCAGCAGGAACCGCGACAGGCAAGAGACCCAGTACTTC. Translation gives CASRNRDRQETQYF. Combining the CDR3 with reference TRBV5-4 and TRBJ2-5 gives the whole variable domain ETGVTQSPTHLIKTRGQQVTLRCSSQSGHNTVSWYQQALGQGPQFIFQYYREEENGRGNFPPRFSGLQFPNYSSELNVNALELDDSALYLCASRNRDRQETQYFGPGTRLLVL.

The V and J genes are TRBV30 and TRBJ2-1; the D gene is possibly TRBD1 (6 bases). Germline lookup yields CDR1 GTSNPN and CDR2 SVGIG (reference sequence). Trimming cost V 0 bases and J 8 bases, with 20 bases left between them. This CDR3 is built from 16 residues. The CDR3: CAWSVLLDTGSYEQFF. The CDR3, as DNA: TGTGCCTGGAGTGTACTCCTAGATACAGGGTCCTATGAGCAGTTCTTC.

The rearrangement joins TRBV30 to TRBJ1-6, with D maybe TRBD1 (6 bases). The germline V gene has CDR1 GTSNPN and CDR2 SVGIG (reference sequence). This CDR3 is 15 amino acids long. Trimming cost V 3 bases and J 7 bases, with 16 bases left between them. The CDR3 spells CAWRAWDIRNSPLHF. Written as DNA, the CDR3 is TGTGCCTGGAGAGCCTGGGACATTAGAAATTCACCCCTCCACTTT. The entire variable domain, with the rest obtained from reference TRBV30 and TRBJ1-6, is as follows: SQTIHQWPATLVQPVGSPLSLECTVEGTSNPNLYWYRQAAGRGLQLLFYSVGIGQISSEVPQNLSASRPQDRQFILSSKKLLLSDSGFYLCAWRAWDIRNSPLHFGNGTRLTVT.

This chain links TRBV5-4 with TRBJ2-2; tentative D call: TRBD1 (5 bases). Germline CDR1 and CDR2: SGHNT and YYREEE (reference sequence). The CDR3 covers 15 residues. V was cut by 4 bases and J by 2 bases, with 12 bases left in between. CDR3 loop: CASSTDSRNTGELFF. The CDR3 nucleotides read TGTGCCAGCAGCACCGACAGCCGTAACACCGGGGAGCTGTTTTTT.

J is TRBJ2-5 and V is TRBV9; 10 positions agree with TRBD1. The CDR3 runs to 15 residues. V lost 4 bases and J lost 3; bases outside the gene matches: 6. Germline V CDR1 and CDR2: SGDLS, YYNGEE. CDR3 sequence reads: CASSSQGTGEETQYF. CDR3 in DNA: TGTGCCAGCAGCTCCCAGGGGACAGGGGAAGAGACCCAGTACTTC.

This chain joins TRBV9 and TRBJ2-3; 9 nucleotides line up with TRBD1. Germline loops: CDR1 SGDLS, CDR2 YYNGEE. J gave up 11 bases and V 0 bases, and 7 bases lay outside the gene matches. There are 14 residues in the CDR3. CDR3 DNA sequence: TGTGCCAGCAGCGTAGGGACAGGGGTGACGGGGCAGTATTTT. Translating it yields CASSVGTGVTGQYF.

The V call is TRBV2, the J call TRBJ1-1; the D is unclear. The V end lost 6 bases, the J end lost 9 bases, and 14 bases lay between the germline ends. Germline lookup yields CDR1 SNHLY and CDR2 FYNNEI. This CDR3 is built from 12 residues. CDR3 sequence: CASSPTAVQAFF. The CDR3 nucleotides read TGTGCCAGCAGCCCCACAGCCGTGCAAGCTTTCTTT.

This clone was seen a handful of times. The V call is TRBV30, the J call TRBJ2-2; tentative D call: TRBD2 (6 bases). The germline V gene encodes CDR1 GTSNPN and CDR2 SVGIG (reference sequence). The CDR3 covers 14 residues. The germline V and J ends were trimmed by 0 bases and 6 bases, with 11 bases remaining between them. The CDR3 here is CAWSVGGDPGELFF. CDR3 nucleotides: TGTGCCTGGAGTGTCGGGGGAGACCCCGGGGAGCTGTTTTTT.

The chain employs TRBV7-8 and TRBJ1-1; no clear D. The V end was cut by 7 bases, the J end by 4 bases, with 19 bases between. CDR3 length equals 15 residues. Germline-derived CDR1 and CDR2 are SGHVS and FQNEAQ. In DNA form, the CDR3 reads TGTGCCAGCACCCCATTCCAGAGTTTAGCCACTGAAGCTTTCTTT. It yields the protein CASTPFQSLATEAFF.

This clone has only a few counts. The chain combines TRBV19 with TRBJ2-5, with 8 bases fitting TRBD1. The germline V gene has CDR1 LNHDA and CDR2 SQIVND (reference sequence). This CDR3 is 11 amino acids long. Trimming cost V 8 bases and J 7 bases; bases outside gene matches: 3. For the CDR3, the DNA is TGTGCCAGTGGACAGGGAGGGACCCAGTACTTC. Its protein is CASGQGGTQYF.

This chain links TRBV4-3 with TRBJ2-3; 9 nucleotides line up with TRBD1. J gave up 4 bases and V 2 bases, and 13 bases lay outside the gene matches. In germline, CDR1 is LGHNA, CDR2 YSLEER. The CDR3 sequence is 18 residues long. The CDR3 nucleotides read TGCGCCAGCAGCCAATTTTTTCCGGGACAGGGTTTCGCAGATACGCAGTATTTT. The encoded protein is CASSQFFPGQGFADTQYF.

The V gene is TRBV5-1, the J gene TRBJ1-4, with 8 bases matching TRBD1. V shed 0 bases and J 0 bases; nucleotides not matched to a gene: 7. CDR3 length: 18 residues. CDR1 is SGHRS, CDR2 YFSETQ, per germline. DNA for the CDR3: TGCGCCAGCAGCTTGGGACGAAGACAGGGGTCAACTAATGAAAAACTGTTTTTT. Encoded protein: CASSLGRRQGSTNEKLFF. The full variable domain, rest sourced from reference TRBV5-1 and TRBJ1-4, is KAGVTQTPRYLIKTRGQQVTLSCSPISGHRSVSWYQQTPGQGLQFLFEYFSETQRNKGNFPGRFSGRQFSNSRSEMNVSTLELGDSALYLCASSLGRRQGSTNEKLFFGSGTQLSVL.

Worth noting for this clone: A junction boundary mismatches the germline segment, possibly from a read error. The J gene is TRBJ2-7, the V gene TRBV6-2 or TRBV6-3; no firm D call. This CDR3 spans 16 amino acids. The germline gives CDR1 MNHEY, CDR2 SVGEGT. The CDR3 loop reads CASSHSGHRNSYEQYF. The CDR3 DNA sequence: TGTGCCAGCAGTCACTCGGGTCACAGAAACAGCTACGAGCAGTACTTC.

The sample holds one count of this clone. This chain links TRBV7-2 with TRBJ2-3; TRBD2 agrees at 9 bases. CDR1 is SGHTA and CDR2 is FQGNSA in the germline V gene. The J segment lost 3 bases and the V segment lost 3 bases, leaving 4 bases of the junction unmatched. The CDR3 is 15 amino acids. The CDR3 sequence is CASSFSGGRTDTQYF. DNA for the CDR3: TGTGCCAGCAGCTTTAGCGGGGGCCGTACAGATACGCAGTATTTT.

The chain is built from TRBV28 and TRBJ2-1, with 10 bases identical to TRBD2. The V segment lost 3 bases and the J segment 4 bases; nucleotides outside the gene matches: 3. The CDR3 covers 15 residues. The germline V gene encodes CDR1 MDHEN and CDR2 SYDVKM. The CDR3 DNA reads TGTGCCAGCAGTTTGTCGACTAGCGGGTACAATGAGCAGTTCTTC. Protein: CASSLSTSGYNEQFF.

The rearrangement joins TRBV7-9 to TRBJ1-2, with D unresolved. Germline values: CDR1 SEHNR, CDR2 FQNEAQ (reference sequence). Trimming shortened V by 7 bases and J by 6 bases, and 15 bases separated the two germline ends. The CDR3 length is 13 residues. CDR3 nucleotide sequence: TGTGCCAGCACCGAAGGAGGTTCCCATGGCTACACCTTC. Amino acid sequence: CASTEGGSHGYTF.